This T cell receptor (beta chain) was retrieved from a study of cytomegalovirus exposure and HLA in healthy donors. Study-wide findings and caveats: Later, TCR association rates were found to vary by HLA locus, highest for DRB1 and lowest for HLA-C. In a later analysis, TCR beta V- and J-gene trimming showed a link to a missense DCLRE1C variant. What was likely a sequencing artifact was a cluster of highly shared sequence variants.

PCR used 60 Vbeta primers and 13 Jbeta primers. The table came from immunoSEQ multiplex PCR; TCRdb's copy has only in-frame clones and leaves some out. Here the sample spans some 210,000 clones, 70% to 80% being singletons. As concerns this clone: The antigen remains unidentified.

Sequenced material: PBMCs. The origin of this receptor is a male donor in good health and CMV-seronegative.

The CDR3 loop reads CASSDQGFLSGEQYF. CDR3 sequence (DNA): TGTGCCAGCAGTGATCAGGGATTCCTCTCCGGCGAGCAGTACTTC. V is TRBV2 and J is TRBJ2-7; D is perhaps TRBD1 (5 bases). The CDR3 is 15 amino acids. CDR1 and CDR2 (germline): SNHLY, FYNNEI. V shed 3 bases and J shed 6 bases, with 18 bases lying between them.